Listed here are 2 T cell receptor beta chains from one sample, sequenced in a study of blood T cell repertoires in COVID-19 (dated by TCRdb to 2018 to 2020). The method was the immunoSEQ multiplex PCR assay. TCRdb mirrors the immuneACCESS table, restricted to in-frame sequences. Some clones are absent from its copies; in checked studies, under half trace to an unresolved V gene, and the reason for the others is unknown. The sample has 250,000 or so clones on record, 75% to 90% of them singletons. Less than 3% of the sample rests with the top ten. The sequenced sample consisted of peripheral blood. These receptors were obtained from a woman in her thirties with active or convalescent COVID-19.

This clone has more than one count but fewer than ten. The CDR3 coding sequence is TGTGCCAGCAGCCCGACAGCTTCCCAAGAGACCCAGTACTTC. It codes for CASSPTASQETQYF. This sequence joins TRBV3-1 (or the pseudogene TRBV3-2) and TRBJ2-5; tentative D call: TRBD1 (5 bases). Germline CDR1 and CDR2: LGHDT and YNNKEL (reference sequence). Trimming left V 4 bases short and J 1 base short, with 10 bases between. This CDR3 has 14 residues.

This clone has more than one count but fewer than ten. The CDR3 DNA reads TGTGCCACCAGTGAGCCCGCAGGTGATTTGAGCACCGGGGAGCTGTTTTTT. It translates to CATSEPAGDLSTGELFF. The chain links TRBV24-1 to TRBJ2-2, with D unclear. Trimming took off 4 bases at V and 4 bases at J, with 18 bases between the two ends. The CDR3 is made up of 17 amino acids. CDR1 is KGHDR, CDR2 SFDVKD, per germline.